This T cell receptor beta chain derives from a study of resident and recirculating memory T cells in vitiligo. Here immunoSEQ multiplex PCR was the method, and the copy in TCRdb shows in-frame clones only, minus some. Of about 42,000 clones in the sample, around nine tenths were seen once. Confetti depigmentation, marking active vitiligo, was absent in these patients. No vitiligo treatment was given during the prior three months. Turning to this clone: Its antigen is unidentified.

The trim removed 4 bases at V and 6 bases at J, leaving 6 bases unmatched. This CDR3 contains 14 residues. CDR1 is SGHRS, CDR2 YFSETQ, per germline. Study-level points and caveats: Different lesions suggested infiltration by different T cell clones. Vitiligo lesions lacked a unique dominant clone, and clonality varied.

This chain joins TRBV5-1 and TRBJ1-2, with 10 bases identical to TRBD1. Sample: blood. The sequence was obtained from a male donor with vitiligo. The CDR3 bases are TGCGCCAGCAGCCTTTCGGGACAGGGGAATGGCTACACCTTC. Translation: CASSLSGQGNGYTF.